Given below is one T cell receptor (beta chain) in context. Authors' data handling: Amplification of reference gene primers was used by the study to estimate nucleated cell counts. The table came from immunoSEQ multiplex PCR; TCRdb's copy has only in-frame clones and leaves some out. The V and J calls and clone size were taken over from that table, and D and trimming were inferred from the DNA. The sample contains tens of thousands of clones, almost 90% of which appear only once. The record originates from a study of blood T cell repertoires in COVID-19. In the study overall: Sites across the United States, Italy and Spain contributed samples from acute and convalescent COVID-19. In each case, the material was cDNA or gDNA derived from T cells, B-cell-depleted T cells, or PBMCs.

This CDR3 has 13 amino acids. CDR1 is MNHEY and CDR2 is SMNVEV in the germline V gene (reference sequence). V was clipped by 7 bases and J by 4 bases; unmatched bases: 6. The sequenced sample was peripheral blood. The sequence came from a woman of 80 years or more with active or convalescent COVID-19. The chain employs TRBV27 and TRBJ1-2; 7 bases line up with TRBD1. The DNA for the CDR3 is TGTGCCAGCAAAAGGACAGGCACCTATGGCTACACCTTC. Its protein product is CASKRTGTYGYTF.